Below, one T cell receptor (beta chain) is given with its context. Its antigen is undetermined. This entry belongs to a study of cytomegalovirus exposure and HLA in healthy donors. The CDR3 runs 13 residues. Per germline, CDR1 SGHTA and CDR2 FQGNSA. The V end lost 3 bases, the J end lost 4 bases, and 7 bases lay between the germline ends. PCR employed 60 Vbeta and 13 Jbeta primers. Sequencing used immunoSEQ multiplex PCR; TCRdb keeps in-frame clones, though not all of them. Of some 40,000 clones listed, 45% to 55% are singletons. Overall study results and limits: Researchers counted 164 TCR beta chains as cytomegalovirus-associated. Within an earlier analysis, most TCR beta V segments proved productive either about 87% or about 30% of the time.

The sequencing input was PBMCs. This clonotype was sampled from a woman in her thirties or forties in good health and CMV-seropositive. This chain uses TRBV7-2 with TRBJ2-1; unclear D gene. The CDR3 is CASSLGSYNEQFF. CDR3 bases: TGTGCCAGCAGCTTGGGCAGTTACAATGAGCAGTTCTTC.